Listed below are T cell receptor beta chains from one sample, sequenced in a study of blood T cell repertoires in COVID-19. Generated by immunoSEQ multiplex PCR, the TCRdb table keeps only in-frame clones and is missing some. Among about 13,000 clones, roughly 84% were seen once, and the ten largest hold around 25%. Sequences were obtained from peripheral blood. Source of these receptors: a man aged 35 to 55 with active or convalescent COVID-19. Each CDR3 is given with its conserved first and last residue. The order of the fields is clone size, V gene, J gene, D gene, CDR3 DNA, CDR3 protein. D genes are given only for firm matches. Rows give clone size only sometimes, using once, few, many, or a class for an expanded clone.

.,TRBV30,TRBJ1-6,.,TGTGCCTGGACGGGGTCTACTAACTCACCCCTCCACTTT,CAWTGSTNSPLHF
large,TRBV25-1,TRBJ2-1,TRBD2,TGTGCCAGCAGTGAATCTAGCGGGGTTACCGACAATGAGCAGTTCTTC,CASSESSGVTDNEQFF
.,TRBV6-5,TRBJ1-1,.,TGTGCCAGCAGTATTTTACAGATTCCGAACACTGAAGCTTTCTTT,CASSILQIPNTEAFF
few,TRBV19,TRBJ2-7,TRBD2,TGTGCCAGTAGTCCCAGACTAGCATGGACCTACGAGCAGTACTTC,CASSPRLAWTYEQYF
few,TRBV5-1,TRBJ2-7,TRBD1,TGCGCCAGCAGCAAGTTTCACGGGACAGGGACGGAGGAGCAGTACTTC,CASSKFHGTGTEEQYF
once,TRBV9,TRBJ1-6,.,TGTGCCAGCAGCGTAGAAGGGGGTTCCGATTCACCCCTCCACTTT,CASSVEGGSDSPLHF
.,TRBV4-3,TRBJ2-2,.,TGCGCCAGCCGGATTCAGGGGGGATCCGGGGAGCTGTTTTTT,CASRIQGGSGELFF
.,TRBV11-2,TRBJ2-5,TRBD2,TGTGCCAGCAGCTTATTTGCGGGAGCGCAAGAGACCCAGTACTTC,CASSLFAGAQETQYF
.,TRBV24-1,TRBJ2-3,TRBD2,TGTGCCACCAGTGATCTAGCGGGAGACACAGATACGCAGTATTTT,CATSDLAGDTDTQYF
.,TRBV7-2,TRBJ2-1,.,TGTGCCAGCAGCTACCAGCGGGTAAATGAGCAGTTCTTC,CASSYQRVNEQFF